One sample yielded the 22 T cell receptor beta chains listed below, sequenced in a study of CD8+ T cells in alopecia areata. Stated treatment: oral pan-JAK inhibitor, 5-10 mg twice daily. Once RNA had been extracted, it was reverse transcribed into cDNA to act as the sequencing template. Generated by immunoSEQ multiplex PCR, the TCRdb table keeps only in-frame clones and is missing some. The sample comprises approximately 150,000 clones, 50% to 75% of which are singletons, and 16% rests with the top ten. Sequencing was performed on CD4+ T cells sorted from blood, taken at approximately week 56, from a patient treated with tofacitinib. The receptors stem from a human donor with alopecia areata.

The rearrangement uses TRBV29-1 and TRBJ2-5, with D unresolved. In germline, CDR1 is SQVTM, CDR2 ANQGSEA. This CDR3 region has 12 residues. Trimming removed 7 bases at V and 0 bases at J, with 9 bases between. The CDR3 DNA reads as TGCAGCGGGCTCGGGTACCAAGAGACCCAGTACTTC. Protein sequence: CSGLGYQETQYF.

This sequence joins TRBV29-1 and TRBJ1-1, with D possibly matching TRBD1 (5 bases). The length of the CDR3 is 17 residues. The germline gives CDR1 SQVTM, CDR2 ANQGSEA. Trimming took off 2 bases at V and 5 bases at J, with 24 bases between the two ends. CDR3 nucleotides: TGCAGCGTTGAATCACCGCCCCTAGTTGGGGGTCGGACTGAAGCTTTCTTT. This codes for CSVESPPLVGGRTEAFF. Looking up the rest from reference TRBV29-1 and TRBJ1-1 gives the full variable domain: SAVISQKPSRDICQRGTSLTIQCQVDSQVTMMFWYRQQPGQSLTLIATANQGSEATYESGFVIDKFPISRPNLTFSTLTVSNMSPEDSSIYLCSVESPPLVGGRTEAFFGQGTRLTVV.

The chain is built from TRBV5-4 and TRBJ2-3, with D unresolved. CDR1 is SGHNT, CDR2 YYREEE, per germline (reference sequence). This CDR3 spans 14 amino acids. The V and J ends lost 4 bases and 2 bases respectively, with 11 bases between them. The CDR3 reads CASSPPRSTDTQYF. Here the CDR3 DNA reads TGTGCCAGCAGCCCCCCTCGGTCCACAGATACGCAGTATTTT.

CDR3 nucleotide sequence: TGTGCCACCAGCAGGCAACCGGGACAGTATAATTCACCCCTCCACTTT. It codes for CATSRQPGQYNSPLHF. The rearrangement links TRBV15 to TRBJ1-6, with TRBD1 identical over 7 bases. The CDR3 is 16 amino acids. The junction had 6 bases not matched to a gene; V was cut back by 3 bases and J by 4 bases. The germline CDR1 and CDR2 sequences are LNHNV and YYDKDF (reference sequence).

CDR3 DNA: TGCGCCAGCAGCTTGGAGTCCCCTATGCAGCAGTACTTC. Its translation: CASSLESPMQQYF. J is TRBJ2-7 and V is TRBV5-1; no reliable D call. Trimming left V 0 bases short and J 8 bases short, with 12 bases between. Per germline, CDR1 SGHRS and CDR2 YFSETQ. The CDR3 is 13 residues long.

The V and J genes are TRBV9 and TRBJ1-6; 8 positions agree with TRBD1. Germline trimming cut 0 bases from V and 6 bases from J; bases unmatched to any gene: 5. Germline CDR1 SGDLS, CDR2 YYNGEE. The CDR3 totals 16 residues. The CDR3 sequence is CASSVGGTGGNSPLHF. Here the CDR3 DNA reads TGTGCCAGCAGCGTAGGAGGGACAGGCGGTAATTCACCCCTCCACTTT.

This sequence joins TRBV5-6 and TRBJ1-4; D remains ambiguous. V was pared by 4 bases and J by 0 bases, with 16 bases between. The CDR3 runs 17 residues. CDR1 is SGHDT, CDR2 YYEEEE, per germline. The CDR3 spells CASSGGQASPTNEKLFF. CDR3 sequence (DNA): TGTGCCAGCAGCGGAGGGCAGGCCTCCCCAACTAATGAAAAACTGTTTTTT.

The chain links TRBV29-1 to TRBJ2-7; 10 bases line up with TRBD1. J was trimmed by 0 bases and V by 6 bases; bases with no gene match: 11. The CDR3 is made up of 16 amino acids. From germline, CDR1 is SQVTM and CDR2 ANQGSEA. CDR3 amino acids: CSVVVPGQGYSYEQYF. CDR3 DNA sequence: TGCAGCGTGGTCGTCCCGGGACAGGGGTACTCCTACGAGCAGTACTTC.

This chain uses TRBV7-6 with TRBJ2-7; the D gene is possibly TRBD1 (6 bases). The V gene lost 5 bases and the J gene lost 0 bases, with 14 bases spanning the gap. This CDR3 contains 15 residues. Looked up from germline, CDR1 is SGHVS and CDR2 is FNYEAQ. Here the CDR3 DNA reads TGTGCCAGCAGCGCAACGACAGGTTTCTCCTACGAGCAGTACTTC. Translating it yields CASSATTGFSYEQYF.

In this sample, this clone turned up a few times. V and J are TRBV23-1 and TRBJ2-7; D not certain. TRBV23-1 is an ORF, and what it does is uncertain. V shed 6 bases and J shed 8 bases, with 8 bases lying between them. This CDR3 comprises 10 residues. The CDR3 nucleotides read TGCGCCAGCAGCTTAGCCAAGCAGTACTTC. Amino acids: CASSLAKQYF.

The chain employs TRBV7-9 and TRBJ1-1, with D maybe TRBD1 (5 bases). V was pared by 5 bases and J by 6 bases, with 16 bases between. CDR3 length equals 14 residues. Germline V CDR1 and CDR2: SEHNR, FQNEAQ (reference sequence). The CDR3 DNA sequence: TGTGCCAGCAGCCGTCTGGGGGGAAGAGCTGAAGCTTTCTTT. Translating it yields CASSRLGGRAEAFF.

The DNA for the CDR3 is TGTGCCAGCTCACCGCATAGCACAGATACGCAGTATTTT. Its translation is CASSPHSTDTQYF. The chain uses TRBV18 and TRBJ2-3; D remains unclear. The V end lost 3 bases, the J end lost 0 bases, and 4 bases lay between the germline ends. This CDR3 has 13 residues. The germline gives CDR1 KGHSH, CDR2 LQKENI. The full variable domain, its missing parts supplied by reference TRBV18 and TRBJ2-3, is NAGVMQNPRHLVRRRGQEARLRCSPMKGHSHVYWYRQLPEEGLKFMVYLQKENIIDESGMPKERFSAEFPKEGPSILRIQQVVRGDSAAYFCASSPHSTDTQYFGPGTRLTVL.

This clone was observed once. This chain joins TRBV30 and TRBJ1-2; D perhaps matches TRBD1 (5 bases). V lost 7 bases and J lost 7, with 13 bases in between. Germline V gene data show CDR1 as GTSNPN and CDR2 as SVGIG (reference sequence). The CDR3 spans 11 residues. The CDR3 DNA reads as TGTGCCTACCCAAGGGGTCGTGGCTACACCTTC. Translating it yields CAYPRGRGYTF. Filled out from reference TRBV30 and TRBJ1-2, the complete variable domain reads SQTIHQWPATLVQPVGSPLSLECTVEGTSNPNLYWYRQAAGRGLQLLFYSVGIGQISSEVPQNLSASRPQDRQFILSSKKLLLSDSGFYLCAYPRGRGYTFGSGTRLTVV.

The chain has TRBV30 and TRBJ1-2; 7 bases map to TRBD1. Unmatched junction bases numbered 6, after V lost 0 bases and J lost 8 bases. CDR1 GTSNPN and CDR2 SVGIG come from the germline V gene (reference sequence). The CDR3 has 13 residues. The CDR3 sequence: CAWSVQGWDGYTF. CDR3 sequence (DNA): TGTGCCTGGAGTGTACAGGGGTGGGACGGCTACACCTTC.

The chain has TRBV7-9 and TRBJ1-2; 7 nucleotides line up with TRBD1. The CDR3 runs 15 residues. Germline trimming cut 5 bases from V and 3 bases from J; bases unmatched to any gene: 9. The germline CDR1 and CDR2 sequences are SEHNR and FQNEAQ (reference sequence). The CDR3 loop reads CASSRNRGAYYGYTF. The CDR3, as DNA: TGTGCCAGCAGCAGAAACAGGGGCGCCTACTATGGCTACACCTTC.

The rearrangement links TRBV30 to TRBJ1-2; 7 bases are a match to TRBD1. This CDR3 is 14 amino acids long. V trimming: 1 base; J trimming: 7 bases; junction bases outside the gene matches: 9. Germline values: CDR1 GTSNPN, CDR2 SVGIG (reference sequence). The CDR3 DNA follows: TGTGCCTGGAGTGGGGCAGGGGGTTCCGGTGGCTACACCTTC. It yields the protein CAWSGAGGSGGYTF.

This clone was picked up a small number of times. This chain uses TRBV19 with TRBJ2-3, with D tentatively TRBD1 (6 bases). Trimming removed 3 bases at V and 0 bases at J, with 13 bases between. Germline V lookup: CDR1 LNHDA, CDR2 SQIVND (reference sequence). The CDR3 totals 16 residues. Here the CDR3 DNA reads TGTGCCAGTAGTATCCGGAGGACAGCTAGCACAGATACGCAGTATTTT. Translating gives CASSIRRTASTDTQYF.

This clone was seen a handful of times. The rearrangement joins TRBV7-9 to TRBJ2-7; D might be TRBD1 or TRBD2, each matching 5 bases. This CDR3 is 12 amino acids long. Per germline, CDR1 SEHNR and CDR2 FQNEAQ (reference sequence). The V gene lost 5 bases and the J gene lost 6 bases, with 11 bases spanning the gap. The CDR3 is CASSRGRAEQYF. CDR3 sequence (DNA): TGTGCCAGCAGCCGGGGACGGGCCGAGCAGTACTTC.

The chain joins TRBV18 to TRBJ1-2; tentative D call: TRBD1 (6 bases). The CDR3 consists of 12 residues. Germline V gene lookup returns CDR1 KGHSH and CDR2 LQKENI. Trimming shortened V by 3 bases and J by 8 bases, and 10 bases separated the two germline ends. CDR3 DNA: TGTGCCAGCTCACCTGGGGGCTACGGCTACACCTTC. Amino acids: CASSPGGYGYTF.

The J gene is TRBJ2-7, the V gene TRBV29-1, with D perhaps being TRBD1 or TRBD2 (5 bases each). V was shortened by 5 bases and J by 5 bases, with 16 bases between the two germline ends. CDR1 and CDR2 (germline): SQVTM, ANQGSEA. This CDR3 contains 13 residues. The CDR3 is CSVRQILGDEQYF. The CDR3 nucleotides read TGCAGCGTTCGACAGATTTTGGGGGACGAGCAGTACTTC.

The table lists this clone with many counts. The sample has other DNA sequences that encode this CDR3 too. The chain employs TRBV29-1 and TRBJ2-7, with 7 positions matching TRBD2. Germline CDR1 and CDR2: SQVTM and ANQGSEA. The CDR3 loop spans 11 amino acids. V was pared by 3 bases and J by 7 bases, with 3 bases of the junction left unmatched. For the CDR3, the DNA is TGCAGCGTTGATGGCGGGGGTGAGCAGTACTTC. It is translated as CSVDGGGEQYF.

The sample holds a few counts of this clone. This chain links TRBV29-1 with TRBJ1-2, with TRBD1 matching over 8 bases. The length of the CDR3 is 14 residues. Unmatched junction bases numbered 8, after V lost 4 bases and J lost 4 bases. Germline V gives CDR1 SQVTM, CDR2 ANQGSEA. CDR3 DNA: TGCAGCGTTGCTTCGGTTGGACAGGGCTATGGCTACACCTTC. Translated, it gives CSVASVGQGYGYTF.